The clone carrying this TCR beta chain was detected many times. The CDR3 contains 18 residues. The trim removed 0 bases at V and 4 bases at J, leaving 10 bases unmatched. Per the germline V gene, CDR1 is LGHDT and CDR2 is YNNKEL (reference sequence). The data derive from a study of Graves' ophthalmopathy and Graves' hyperthyroidism. The study amplified TCR beta CDR3 regions using RNA transcripts. HTBI primers served in a first-round RT-PCR, which a second-round multiplex PCR followed. TCRdb re-analysed the multiplex PCR reads in MiXCR, keeping a single row per CDR3 protein. Of tens of thousands of distinct CDR3 sequences in the sample, nearly 50% were seen once.

V gene TRBV3-1 combines with J gene TRBJ2-1, with 9 bases fitting TRBD2. This TCR was recovered from an adult woman with stable Graves' hyperthyroidism. The sequenced sample was peripheral blood. The CDR3 region is CASSQDLTSGSVYNEQFF. As DNA, the CDR3 is TGTGCCAGCAGCCAAGATCTTACTAGCGGGTCGGTTTACAATGAGCAGTTCTTC.